This T cell receptor beta chain was captured in a study of CD8 T cells in Susac syndrome. The T cells that were sequenced for TCR beta were CD8+ and CD4+ cells from blood. Controls comprised healthy donors matched for age and sex. TEMRA cells were FACS-enriched, unlike CD8+ and CD4+ T cells, which were negatively isolated. Reverse transcription of roughly 0.5 to 1 ug RNA was carried out with random hexamers. Each CDR3 protein is one row after TCRdb ran MiXCR on the immunoSEQ multiplex PCR reads. The sample yields roughly 200,000 distinct CDR3 sequences, roughly 94% seen once. This CDR3 has 13 amino acids. Trimming cost V 5 bases and J 1 base, with 9 bases left between them. The V gene's germline CDR1 is DFQATT and CDR2 SNEGSKA (reference sequence).

This TCR was recovered from a human donor in good health. The sequenced sample was CD4+ T cells from PBMCs. The chain recombines TRBV20-1 with TRBJ2-1, with D possibly TRBD2 on 5 matching bases. The CDR3 region is CSARSGSYNEQFF. CDR3 nucleotides: TGCAGTGCTCGCTCGGGGTCCTACAATGAGCAGTTCTTC.